These 5 T cell receptor beta chains were all obtained from the same sample, sequenced in a study of CD8+CD57+ T cells in acquired aplastic anemia (dated by TCRdb to 2016 to 2018). The patients picked for sequencing were ones in whom flow cytometry had shown an expansion of CD8+CD57+ cells. Data came from an Illumina HiSeq 2000. TCR beta VDJ combination and CDR3 sequence profiling used genomic DNA as the template. TCRdb handled the public reads itself, with Q25 trimming in fastp and clone calling in MiXCR, and kept productive beta chains. A single entry per CDR3 protein holds the most common genes and DNA from its merged rows. A total of 400,000 to 600,000 distinct CDR3 sequences appear in this sample, around 33% of them only once. Jointly, the top ten make up 0.82% of the sample. Sequencing used sorted CD4+, CD8+, or CD8+CD57+ T cells (not recorded which) from PBMCs. All receptors come from a human donor with aplastic anemia.

Only a few counts were recorded for this clonotype. The chain joins TRBV30 to TRBJ2-7, with TRBD2 as a possible D gene (5 bases). Per the germline V gene, CDR1 is GTSNPN and CDR2 is SVGIG (reference sequence). There are 12 residues in the CDR3. V was pared by 5 bases and J by 4 bases, with 12 bases between. The CDR3 loop is CAWAGADYEQYF. CDR3 sequence (DNA): TGTGCCTGGGCCGGAGCGGATTACGAGCAGTACTTC.

The chain couples TRBV2 to TRBJ2-3; 7 nucleotides align to TRBD1. This CDR3 region has 13 residues. V trimming: 7 bases; J trimming: 1 base; junction bases outside the gene matches: 2. CDR1 SNHLY and CDR2 FYNNEI come from the germline V gene. CDR3 region: CASTGTGTDTQYF. CDR3 DNA sequence: TGTGCCAGCACCGGGACAGGCACAGATACGCAGTATTTT.

This clonotype occurred many times. The chain joins TRBV5-1 to TRBJ1-2, with 8 nucleotides matching TRBD1. Unmatched junction bases numbered 7, after V lost 5 bases and J lost 4 bases. CDR1 and CDR2 from the germline V gene are SGHRS and YFSETQ. The CDR3 length is 14 residues. In DNA, the CDR3 is TGCGCCAGCAGGGAGAGGACAGGGAGCTATGGCTACACCTTC. The encoded protein is CASRERTGSYGYTF.

This CDR3 reads CAITGSPGTGSPDTQYF. The DNA for the CDR3 is TGTGCCATCACCGGGTCCCCCGGGACAGGGTCCCCAGATACGCAGTATTTT. The chain carries TRBV10-3 and TRBJ2-3; 9 nucleotides agree with TRBD1. V was clipped by 7 bases and J by 4 bases; unmatched bases: 15. Germline-derived CDR1 and CDR2 are ENHRY and SYGVKD. The CDR3 is 17 amino acids.

This clonotype was observed a few times. The chain combines TRBV7-9 with TRBJ1-1; the D gene is possibly TRBD1 (5 bases). CDR1 and CDR2 from the germline V gene are SEHNR and FQNEAQ (reference sequence). V shed 5 bases and J shed 4 bases, with 26 bases lying between them. This CDR3 is 18 amino acids long. CDR3 coding DNA: TGTGCCAGCAGCCGAAGAAGGCTGAGGGGTGAGGTTAGCACTGAAGCTTTCTTT. Amino acids: CASSRRRLRGEVSTEAFF.